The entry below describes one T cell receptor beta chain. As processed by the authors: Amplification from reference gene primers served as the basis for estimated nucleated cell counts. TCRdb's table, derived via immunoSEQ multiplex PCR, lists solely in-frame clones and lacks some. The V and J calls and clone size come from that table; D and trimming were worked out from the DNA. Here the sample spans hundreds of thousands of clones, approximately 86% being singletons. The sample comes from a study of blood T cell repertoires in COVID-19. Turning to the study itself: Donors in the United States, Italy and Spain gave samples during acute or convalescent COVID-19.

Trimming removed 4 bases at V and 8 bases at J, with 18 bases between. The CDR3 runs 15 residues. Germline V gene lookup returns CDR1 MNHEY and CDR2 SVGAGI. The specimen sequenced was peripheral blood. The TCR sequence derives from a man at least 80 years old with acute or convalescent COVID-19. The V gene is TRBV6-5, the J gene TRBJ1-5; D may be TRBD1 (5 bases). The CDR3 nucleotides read TGTGCCAGCAGTTGGTCGGCGGGAATCAGGGAGCCCCAGCATTTT. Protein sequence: CASSWSAGIREPQHF.